This entry describes one T cell receptor (beta chain). This clonotype appeared a few times. The target of this receptor is not known. This could be a read error, since a much larger clone is one nucleotide away. The sample comes from a study of breast tumors, draining lymph nodes, adjacent tissues listed by TCRdb under 2016. Background on the whole study: Breast cancer patients provided tumor, adjacent nontumor tissue and axillary lymph nodes, and the study compared the TCR beta repertoires across these three sources. The study was designed to assess the relationships and possible T-cell exchange between tumor, surrounding tissue and draining lymph node repertoires in human breast cancer.

V and J are truncated by 0 bases and 0 bases respectively, leaving an intervening sequence of 7 bases. CDR1 and CDR2, per the germline V gene, are SGHDT and YYEEEE. The CDR3 holds 15 amino acids from the cysteine to the phenylalanine. Only the CDR3 part of the read is kept: 45 bases, read in frame from the first base. Study-wide findings and limitations: A scenario in which most tumor T cells derive from the lymph node and then expand within tumor tissue was judged to be consistent with the data. The study presented the conclusion that tumor T cells originate in lymph nodes as consistent with a hypothesis, not as something directly demonstrated. Tumor T-cell repertoires showed less diversity than lymph node repertoires and more diversity than nontumor tissue repertoires, and tumor T-cell repertoires showed preferential V and J gene usage. The similarity between tumor and nontumor tissue repertoires was significantly greater in luminal-like breast cancer than in basal-like breast cancer.

Lymph node samples came from the axillary draining lymph nodes of breast cancer patients. For sequencing, an Illumina HiSeq 2000 was employed. TCR beta chain libraries were generated through multiplex PCR amplification. The amplified TCR beta chain products were analyzed by high-throughput sequencing. Using fastp trimming at Q25 and MiXCR clonotype assembly, TCRdb reanalyzed the public sequencing data and kept in-frame beta chains. Every entry covers one CDR3 protein and lists the most common genes and DNA from its rows. The sample data list over 150,000 distinct CDR3 sequences, and around 29% of these were observed just once. The ten largest clonotypes hold 4% to 4.5% of the sample.

The material sequenced was axillary lymph node tissue. This chain is built from TRBV5-6 and TRBJ1-3, with no reliable assignment of the D segment. The clonotype originates from a female donor with breast cancer. Some clones in this sample may be carry-over from other donors' samples. The nucleotide sequence is TGTGCCAGCAGCTTGGACCTATCCTCTGGAAACACCATATATTTT. This codes for CASSLDLSSGNTIYF.